The rows below give T cell receptor beta chains drawn from one sample of a study of T cell changes during pregnancy in multiple sclerosis. Sequencing was performed with immunoSEQ multiplex PCR; in TCRdb, only in-frame clones are kept and a portion is missing. The table records approximately 92,000 clones, around 90% of them present only once. Here the sequenced sample was peripheral blood, taken in the first trimester of pregnancy. These receptors all stem from a female donor with multiple sclerosis, enrolled in a pregnancy study. Each CDR3 is given with its conserved first and last residue. A D gene is named only where the DNA matches it firmly. Size is stated for part of the rows, as once, few or many counts, or as a class when the clone is expanded.

CAWSDKGTSGIYEQYF,TRBV30,TRBD2,-
CASRSLSLAFF,TRBV11-2,-,-
CASRKIDRVSTEAFF,TRBV6-5,TRBD1,once
CASSQQGAGNTIYF,TRBV6-6,TRBD1,-
CASSSPGLATNTGELFF,TRBV5-4,TRBD2,-
CASSYTSRDEQFF,TRBV6-5,-,-
CASSLDRVPYTIYF,TRBV11-2,TRBD1,-
CASSQTGKIHYGYTF,TRBV4-1,-,-
CASREGYRNTEAFF,TRBV27,-,-
CASSMMGGSVGEQFF,TRBV19,-,-
CASSQVAGQGNQPQHF,TRBV4-3,TRBD1,few
CASSDTGASEKLFF,TRBV9,TRBD1,-
CAWSGPGEKLFF,TRBV30,-,-
CAIRTSGRRKGETQYF,TRBV2,TRBD2,-
CASSQLTGYEQFF,TRBV4-3,TRBD1,-
CASSKLAGVGYEQYF,TRBV6-5,TRBD2,-
CASLSPGDTQYF,TRBV2,-,-
CASSDWAGLAKNIQYF,TRBV10-2,-,medium-sized
CASSVAYSYEQYF,TRBV2,-,few
CAWSAGTGSGYTF,TRBV30,TRBD1,-
CASSLDGRTQETQYF,TRBV5-1,-,-
CASSLALAGYEQYF,TRBV7-9,TRBD2,-
CASQISGTGKHEQYF,TRBV2,TRBD1,-